This TCR beta chain came from a study of regulatory T cells in long-lasting Graves disease. Study at large: Less than 3 months of antithyroid drugs had been taken by newly diagnosed Graves' patients.

Construction of TCR beta libraries relied on iRepertoire HTBI primers and on Arm-PCR targeting CDR3 regions. TCRdb analysed the multiplex PCR reads with MiXCR anew, one entry per CDR3 protein. Among under 300,000 distinct CDR3 sequences listed, approximately 18% were seen once. The sample's time point: newly diagnosed GD, antithyroid drugs for less than 3 months. RNA isolated from PBMCs was used to make the TCR library. Roughly 10 milliliters of peripheral blood were taken and placed in EDTA tubes. Many counts were recorded for this clonotype. These data also featured in a second study, about T cells in Graves' hyperthyroidism and ophthalmopathy. In that study: No ophthalmopathy progression within 18 months constituted stable Graves' hyperthyroidism. An initial round of RT-PCR targeting the TCR CDR3 relied on the HTBI primer set.

The material was peripheral blood mononuclear cells (PBMCs), obtained at new diagnosis, from a patient treated with antithyroid drugs. This TCR was recovered from a woman between 25 and 40 years old with Graves disease.

CDR3 protein: CASSFYFTNEKLFF. The CDR3 DNA reads as TGTGCCAGCAGCTTTTACTTCACTAATGAAAAACTGTTTTTT. The chain is built from TRBV7-8 and TRBJ1-4; D unresolved. Germline V CDR1 and CDR2: SGHVS, FQNEAQ. V lost 3 bases to trimming and J lost 2 bases, with 7 bases between them. The CDR3 loop spans 14 amino acids. Full variable domain (outside the CDR3, taken from reference TRBV7-8 and TRBJ1-4): GAGVSQSPRYKVAKRGQDVALRCDPISGHVSLFWYQQALGQGPEFLTYFQNEAQLDKSGLPSDRFFAERPEGSVSTLKIQRTQQEDSAVYLCASSFYFTNEKLFFGSGTQLSVL.